This T cell receptor beta chain was recorded in a study of T-cell memory formation after mild COVID-19. Trimming removed 4 bases from V and 2 bases from J; junction bases left unmatched: 6. Germline-derived CDR1 and CDR2 are KGHSH and LQKENI. CDR3 length equals 15 residues. TCRdb itself ran the 5' RACE reads through MiXCR, one entry per CDR3 protein. The table includes around 340,000 distinct CDR3 sequences, roughly 15% detected once. V is TRBV18 and J is TRBJ2-3, with 7 bases matching TRBD2. This clonotype was obtained from a man between 18 and 29 years old who had mild COVID-19 (a few samples of this study predate the infection). Cell type and time point are not known. Material: PBMCs or a T cell subset sorted from them (not recorded which). The CDR3 region has the DNA TGTGCCAGCTCACGGGGAGGGGCGAACACAGATACGCAGTATTTT. This gives the protein CASSRGGANTDTQYF.